This entry concerns a single TCR beta chain. The antigen is undetermined. The entry originates in a study of cytomegalovirus exposure and HLA in healthy donors. Study-wide results and limits: According to an earlier analysis, most TCR beta V segments yielded productive rearrangements about 90% or about 30% of the time. Across HLA loci, a later analysis found differing TCR association rates, with DRB1 most and HLA-C fewest.

This CDR3 region has 17 residues. V lost 5 bases, J lost 4 bases, and 15 bases stayed unmatched. Germline CDR1 is SGHTA and CDR2 is FQGNSA. Researchers ran the PCR with 60 Vbeta and 13 Jbeta primers. Measured with immunoSEQ multiplex PCR; TCRdb has only the in-frame clones, and not every one. The sample lists about 170,000 clones; approximately 76% were seen once. V is TRBV7-2 and J is TRBJ2-5; 8 nucleotides agree with TRBD2. The clonotype was recovered from a woman aged 18-30 years in good health and CMV-seropositive. The sequenced sample was PBMCs. The CDR3 coding sequence is TGTGCCAGCAGCCCCAAAGGGTTGAGCGGGGGACCAGAGACCCAGTACTTC. Amino acid sequence: CASSPKGLSGGPETQYF.